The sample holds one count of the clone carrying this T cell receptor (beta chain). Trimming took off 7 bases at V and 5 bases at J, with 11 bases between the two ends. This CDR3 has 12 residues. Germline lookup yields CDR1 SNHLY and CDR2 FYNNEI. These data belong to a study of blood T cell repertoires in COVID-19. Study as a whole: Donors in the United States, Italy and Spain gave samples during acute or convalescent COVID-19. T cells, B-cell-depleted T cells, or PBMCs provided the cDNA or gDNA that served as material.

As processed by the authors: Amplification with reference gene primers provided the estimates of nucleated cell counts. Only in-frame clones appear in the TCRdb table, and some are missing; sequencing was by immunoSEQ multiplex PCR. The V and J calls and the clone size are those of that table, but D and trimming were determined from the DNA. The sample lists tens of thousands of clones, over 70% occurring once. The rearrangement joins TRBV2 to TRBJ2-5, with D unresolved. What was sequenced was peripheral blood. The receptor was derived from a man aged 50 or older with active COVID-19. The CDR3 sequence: CASIPFRETQYF. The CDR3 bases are TGTGCCAGCATTCCTTTCCGGGAGACCCAGTACTTC.